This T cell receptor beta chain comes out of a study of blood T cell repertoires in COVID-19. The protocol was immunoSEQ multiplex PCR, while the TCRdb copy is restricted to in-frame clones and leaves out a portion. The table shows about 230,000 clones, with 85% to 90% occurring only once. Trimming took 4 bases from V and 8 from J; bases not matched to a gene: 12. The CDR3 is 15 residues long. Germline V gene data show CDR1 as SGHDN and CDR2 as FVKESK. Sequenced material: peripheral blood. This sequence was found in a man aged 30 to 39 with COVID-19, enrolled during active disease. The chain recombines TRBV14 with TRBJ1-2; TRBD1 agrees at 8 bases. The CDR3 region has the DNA TGTGCCAGCAGCCCGCCCATACAGGGGGGGTTGGGCTACACCTTC. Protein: CASSPPIQGGLGYTF.